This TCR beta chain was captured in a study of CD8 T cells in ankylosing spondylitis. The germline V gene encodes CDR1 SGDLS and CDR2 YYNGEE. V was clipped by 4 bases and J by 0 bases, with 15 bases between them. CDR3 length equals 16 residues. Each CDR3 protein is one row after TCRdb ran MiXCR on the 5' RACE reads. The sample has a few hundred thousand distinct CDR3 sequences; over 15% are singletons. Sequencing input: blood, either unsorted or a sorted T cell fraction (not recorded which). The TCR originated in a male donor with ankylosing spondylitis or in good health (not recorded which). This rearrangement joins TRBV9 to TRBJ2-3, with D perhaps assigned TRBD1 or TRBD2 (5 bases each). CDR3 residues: CASSIRDGASTDTQYF. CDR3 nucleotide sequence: TGTGCCAGCAGCATCAGGGACGGTGCTAGCACAGATACGCAGTATTTT.